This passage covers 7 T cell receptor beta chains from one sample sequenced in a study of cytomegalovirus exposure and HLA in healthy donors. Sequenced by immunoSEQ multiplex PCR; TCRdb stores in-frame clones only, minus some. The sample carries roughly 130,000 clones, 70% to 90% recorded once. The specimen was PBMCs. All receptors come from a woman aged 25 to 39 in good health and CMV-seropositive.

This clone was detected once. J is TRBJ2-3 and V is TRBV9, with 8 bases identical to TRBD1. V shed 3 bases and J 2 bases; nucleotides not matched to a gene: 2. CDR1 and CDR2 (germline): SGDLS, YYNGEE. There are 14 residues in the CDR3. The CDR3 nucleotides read TGTGCCAGCAGCGCCAGGGGGCTCACAGATACGCAGTATTTT. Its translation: CASSARGLTDTQYF.

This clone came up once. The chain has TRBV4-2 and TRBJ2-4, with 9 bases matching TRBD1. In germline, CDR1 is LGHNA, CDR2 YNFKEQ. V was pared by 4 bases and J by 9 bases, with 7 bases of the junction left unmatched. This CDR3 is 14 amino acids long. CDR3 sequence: CASSPWTGASIQYF. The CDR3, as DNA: TGTGCCAGCAGCCCCTGGACAGGGGCGAGCATTCAGTACTTC.

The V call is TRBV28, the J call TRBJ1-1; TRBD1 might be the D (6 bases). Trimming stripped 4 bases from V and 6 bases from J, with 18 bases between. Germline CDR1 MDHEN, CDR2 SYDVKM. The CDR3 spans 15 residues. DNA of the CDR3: TGTGCCAGCAGTTCCCCCGGGACATTTTTGGCTGAAGCTTTCTTT. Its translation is CASSSPGTFLAEAFF.

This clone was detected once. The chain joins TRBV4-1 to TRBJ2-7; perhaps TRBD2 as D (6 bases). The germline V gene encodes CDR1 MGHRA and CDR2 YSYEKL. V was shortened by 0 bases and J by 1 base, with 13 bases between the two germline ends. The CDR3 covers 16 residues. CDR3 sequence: CASSQDPGGGSYEQYF. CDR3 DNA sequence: TGCGCCAGCAGCCAAGACCCAGGTGGAGGGTCCTACGAGCAGTACTTC.

CDR3 sequence reads: CASSYSSSGGANEQFF. The CDR3 DNA follows: TGTGCCAGCAGTTACTCGAGTAGCGGGGGGGCCAATGAGCAGTTCTTC. This chain links TRBV6-5 with TRBJ2-1, with 11 bases fitting TRBD2. The CDR3 is made up of 16 amino acids. Germline-derived CDR1 and CDR2 are MNHEY and SVGAGI. Trimming cost V 0 bases and J 6 bases; bases outside gene matches: 4.

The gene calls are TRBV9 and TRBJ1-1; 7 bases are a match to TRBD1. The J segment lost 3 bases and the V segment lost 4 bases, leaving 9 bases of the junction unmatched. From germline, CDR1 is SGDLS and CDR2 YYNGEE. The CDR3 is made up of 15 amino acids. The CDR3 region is CASSTQEGGYTEAFF. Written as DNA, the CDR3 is TGTGCCAGCAGCACCCAAGAAGGGGGCTACACTGAAGCTTTCTTT.

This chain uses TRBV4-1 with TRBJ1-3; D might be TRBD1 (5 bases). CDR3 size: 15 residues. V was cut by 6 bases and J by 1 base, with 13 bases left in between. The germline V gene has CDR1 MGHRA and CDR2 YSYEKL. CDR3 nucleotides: TGCGCCAGCAGGCTAAGCCAGGGATCTGGAAACACCATATATTTT. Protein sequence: CASRLSQGSGNTIYF.